This T cell receptor beta chain comes out of a study of T cell repertoires in cytomegalovirus infection. V was shortened by 0 bases and J by 5 bases, with 3 bases between the two germline ends. This CDR3 is built from 12 residues. Germline V CDR1 and CDR2: SNHLY, FYNNEI. This clonotype was seen a handful of times. Its target is unknown. TCRdb re-analysed the reads in MiXCR, keeping a single row per CDR3 protein. The table includes 750,000 to 900,000 distinct CDR3 sequences, about 27% detected once. The material was cultured CD8+ T cells from PBMCs, obtained from culture after CMV antigen stimulation. The TCR was taken from a human donor in good health (CMV status not recorded). Some clones in this sample may be carry-over from other donors' samples. The chain couples TRBV2 to TRBJ2-3; D unresolved. CDR3 DNA: TGTGCCAGCAGTGAAGCAGTAGATACGCAGTATTTT. Translation: CASSEAVDTQYF.